Listed below are T cell receptor beta chains from one sample, sequenced in a study of neoadjuvant nivolumab and ipilimumab in lung cancer. The protocol was immunoSEQ multiplex PCR, while the TCRdb copy is restricted to in-frame clones and leaves out a portion. Of about 33,000 clones in the sample, roughly 90% were seen once. The sample consisted of peripheral blood, taken after neoadjuvant nivolumab, alone or with ipilimumab, at or shortly before surgery. These receptor sequences come from an adult with non-small cell lung cancer. The CDR3 runs from the conserved cysteine through the conserved F or W. Fields, in order: V gene, clone size, D gene, J gene, CDR3 DNA, CDR3 protein. A D gene is named only where the DNA matches it firmly. The size field is filled for only some rows; it gives once, few, many or a size class.

>TRBV25-1|NA|TRBD1|TRBJ2-2
TGTGCCAGTCATCCGGGACAGGGGGCGAACACCGGGGAGCTGTTTTTT
CASHPGQGANTGELFF
>TRBV4-1|NA|NA|TRBJ1-5
TGCGCCAGCAGCTCCCGACCGCCGACGAGCAATCAGCCCCAGCATTTT
CASSSRPPTSNQPQHF
>TRBV6-5|once|TRBD1|TRBJ1-2
TGTGCCAGCAGTTACTCAACGACAGGGGGCTATGGCTACACCTTC
CASSYSTTGGYGYTF
>TRBV10-3|NA|NA|TRBJ2-7
TGTGCCATCAACGGGGACGGAGCCTACGAGCAGTACTTC
CAINGDGAYEQYF
>TRBV7-9|NA|NA|TRBJ1-3
TGTGCCAGCAGCTTGGAGGGCAAATTTGGAAACACCATATATTTT
CASSLEGKFGNTIYF
>TRBV19|NA|TRBD2|TRBJ2-2
TGTGCCAGTAGTAGGAGCGGGGACGGGACCGGGGAGCTGTTTTTT
CASSRSGDGTGELFF
>TRBV5-5|NA|TRBD2|TRBJ2-7
TGTGCCAGCAGCCTCCCTAGCGGGAGCAAGCAGTACTTC
CASSLPSGSKQYF
>TRBV28|NA|TRBD2|TRBJ2-7
TGTGCCACGCTAGCGGGAGCAACCCGCGAGCAGTACTTC
CATLAGATREQYF
>TRBV4-1|NA|NA|TRBJ2-7
TGCGCCAGCAGCCAAGATGGGGGATTCCAGTACTTC
CASSQDGGFQYF
>TRBV28|NA|TRBD1|TRBJ2-7
TGTGCCAGCAGTACCCCCCCGACAGGGTCGGATCCAAACTTTTACGAGCAGTACTTC
CASSTPPTGSDPNFYEQYF
>TRBV10-2|NA|NA|TRBJ1-1
TGCGCCAGCCGAGACTTCGGAAGGGGTATGAACACTGAAGCTTTCTTT
CASRDFGRGMNTEAFF
>TRBV4-2|NA|TRBD2|TRBJ2-3
TGTGCCAGCAGCTTCGGACTAGGAGACACAGATACGCAGTATTTT
CASSFGLGDTDTQYF
>TRBV7-9|NA|NA|TRBJ2-1
TGTGCCAGCAGCTTAGTGAGACAGAATAACAATGAGCAGTTCTTC
CASSLVRQNNNEQFF
>TRBV6-1|NA|TRBD1|TRBJ1-2
TGTGCCAGCAGTGAAGCTAGGACAGGGGAAGGCTACACCTTC
CASSEARTGEGYTF
>TRBV11-3|NA|NA|TRBJ2-3
TGTGCCAGCAGCTTAGGTTCTCTCCGTAGGAACACAGATACGCAGTATTTT
CASSLGSLRRNTDTQYF
>TRBV11-1|NA|NA|TRBJ2-7
TGTGCCAGCAGCACGAAGCCACGGAACTCCTACGAGCAGTACTTC
CASSTKPRNSYEQYF
>TRBV10-1|once|NA|TRBJ2-3
TGCGCCAGCAGTGAGTCGAGAGGCGTTACAGATACGCAGTATTTT
CASSESRGVTDTQYF
>TRBV18|NA|TRBD1|TRBJ2-5
TGTGCCAGCTCACCACTACAGGGGGCGAGATCGGAGACCCAGTACTTC
CASSPLQGARSETQYF
>TRBV2|NA|TRBD2|TRBJ2-5
TGTGCCAGCAGGGGGGGGACTAGCGGGAGTAAGACCCAGTACTTC
CASRGGTSGSKTQYF
>TRBV6-1|NA|NA|TRBJ1-3
TGTGCCAGCAGTGAACTTCGGACCGGTGGAAACACCATATATTTT
CASSELRTGGNTIYF
>TRBV4-1|NA|TRBD1|TRBJ1-2
TGCGCCAGCAGCCAAGACTGGCCGAACAGGGGATCTAACTATGGCTACACCTTC
CASSQDWPNRGSNYGYTF
>TRBV29-1|NA|NA|TRBJ1-4
TGCAGCGTCACAGGACTACGGCGATCTAATGAAAAACTGTTTTTT
CSVTGLRRSNEKLFF
>TRBV7-9|few|NA|TRBJ2-5
TGTGCCAGCAGCTTTAGGGAGACCCAGTACTTC
CASSFRETQYF
>TRBV28|NA|TRBD1|TRBJ1-1
TGTGCCAGCAGTTGGGGACAGGGCAGCGTGAACACTGAAGCTTTCTTT
CASSWGQGSVNTEAFF
>TRBV29-1|NA|TRBD2|TRBJ2-1
TGCAGCGCCTGGGGGCTAGCGGGGAATGAGCAGTTCTTC
CSAWGLAGNEQFF
>TRBV5-1|NA|NA|TRBJ1-4
TGCGCCAGCAGCTTGGGACAGATTAATGAAAAACTGTTTTTT
CASSLGQINEKLFF
>TRBV29-1|NA|NA|TRBJ2-7
TGCAGCGTTGAGTCTGAAACCTACGAGCAGTACTTC
CSVESETYEQYF
>TRBV28|few|NA|TRBJ2-3
TGTGCCAGCAGTCCCGCCTTCCGGGGGTCGGGCACAGATACGCAGTATTTT
CASSPAFRGSGTDTQYF
>TRBV7-8|NA|NA|TRBJ2-5
TGTGCCAGCAGCTCGACTTTTCAAGAGACCCAGTACTTC
CASSSTFQETQYF
>TRBV28|NA|NA|TRBJ1-5
TGTGCCAGCAGTCCCCAAGGGGGAAGGGGCAATCAGCCCCAGCATTTT
CASSPQGGRGNQPQHF
>TRBV9|NA|TRBD1|TRBJ2-7
TGTGCCAGCAGTCGGACAGGGGACTACGAGCAGTACTTC
CASSRTGDYEQYF
>TRBV10-3|NA|NA|TRBJ1-5
TGTGCCATCAGTGAATTGGGGCCGCAGCCCCAGCATTTT
CAISELGPQPQHF
>TRBV18|NA|TRBD1|TRBJ2-3
TGTGCCAGCTCACCGAGACAGGGGGAGGATACGCAGTATTTT
CASSPRQGEDTQYF
>TRBV27|NA|TRBD2|TRBJ2-1
TGTGCCAGCAGTTTTGCTTTTCGGACTAGCGGGATTAGCTCCTACAATGAGCAGTTCTTC
CASSFAFRTSGISSYNEQFF
>TRBV18|NA|NA|TRBJ1-1
TGTGCCAGCTCGGAAAGGGACGGAAACACTGAAGCTTTCTTT
CASSERDGNTEAFF
>TRBV12-5|NA|TRBD2|TRBJ2-3
TGTGCTAGTGCCTGGGGGGGGATCGCAGATACGCAGTATTTT
CASAWGGIADTQYF
>TRBV11-2|few|NA|TRBJ2-2
TGTGCCAGCAGCTTTTCGGTGAACACCGGGGAGCTGTTTTTT
CASSFSVNTGELFF
>TRBV18|NA|NA|TRBJ2-5
TGTGCCAGCTCAAAGGGAGGGGGCCCAGAGACCCAGTACTTC
CASSKGGGPETQYF
>TRBV5-1|NA|NA|TRBJ1-1
TGCGCCAGCAGCTTCGGGGGGAACACTGAAGCTTTCTTT
CASSFGGNTEAFF
>TRBV25-1|NA|NA|TRBJ1-2
TGTGCCAGCAGTGGACCCCAGGGGTCGGACTATGGCTACACCTTC
CASSGPQGSDYGYTF
>TRBV18|NA|TRBD1|TRBJ2-1
TGTGCCAGCTCTATGATGGGGGACGGGACAGTTAACTACAATGAGCAGTTCTTC
CASSMMGDGTVNYNEQFF
>TRBV11-2|NA|NA|TRBJ2-6
TGTGCCAGCAGCTTAGAAGGCGGATCTGGGGCCAACGTCCTGACTTTC
CASSLEGGSGANVLTF
>TRBV11-1|few|NA|TRBJ2-7
TGTGCCAGCAGCTCCCCCAGCGGGCGCTCCTACGAGCAGTACTTC
CASSSPSGRSYEQYF
>TRBV5-1|NA|NA|TRBJ1-4
TGCGCCAGCAGCTTGCGAGGGACAACTAATGAAAAACTGTTTTTT
CASSLRGTTNEKLFF
>TRBV5-1|few|TRBD2|TRBJ2-7
TGCGCCAGCAGCTCGGGACTAGCGGCTCCGAGCTCCTACGAGCAGTACTTC
CASSSGLAAPSSYEQYF
>TRBV29-1|NA|NA|TRBJ1-2
TGCAGCGTCCACAGGAGCCGGGATGGCTACACCTTC
CSVHRSRDGYTF